This T cell receptor (beta chain) was profiled in a study of blood T cell repertoires in COVID-19. Here immunoSEQ multiplex PCR was the method, and the copy in TCRdb shows in-frame clones only, minus some. This table has 45,000 to 65,000 clones, around nine tenths appearing once. V lost 6 bases to trimming and J lost 3 bases, with 12 bases between them. This CDR3 contains 14 residues. CDR1 MDHEN and CDR2 SYDVKM come from the germline V gene. The material sequenced was peripheral blood. This sequence joins TRBV28 and TRBJ1-5; weak D call: TRBD1 (5 bases). This clonotype was obtained from a man aged 80 or over with active or convalescent COVID-19. The CDR3 bases are TGTGCCAGCAGGCCCGGGGGGAACAATCAGCCCCAGCATTTT. Translating gives CASRPGGNNQPQHF. The full variable domain, rest sourced from reference TRBV28 and TRBJ1-5, is DVKVTQSSRYLVKRTGEKVFLECVQDMDHENMFWYRQDPGLGLRLIYFSYDVKMKEKGDIPEGYSVSREKKERFSLILESASTNQTSMYLCASRPGGNNQPQHFGDGTRLSIL.